Each of the 9 T cell receptor beta chains below was sequenced from the same sample in a study of cytomegalovirus exposure and HLA in healthy donors (dated by TCRdb to about 2017). The library came from the immunoSEQ multiplex PCR assay. The immuneACCESS repertoire file appears here via TCRdb, limited to in-frame rearrangements. These files lack a portion of the clones; in checked studies, under half of the deficit traces to unresolved V genes, and the cause of the others is not known. Across this sample there are 250,000 or so clones, with roughly 90% seen only once. The top ten hold more than 10% of the sample. The sample was PBMCs. These receptors were obtained from a man younger than 35 in good health and CMV-seropositive.

The chain has TRBV21-1 and TRBJ2-1; the table's D gene call, TRBD2, was not cross checked with the DNA. TRBV21-1 is a listed pseudogene. CDR3 length: 17 amino acids. The CDR3 is CASSKETSGTPYNEQFF. In nucleotides, the CDR3 is TGTGCCAGCAGCAAAGAAACTAGCGGGACTCCCTACAATGAGCAGTTCTTC.

This clone was found once. CDR3 nucleotides: TGTGCCAGCAGGAGAGAGGGGATTTCGAACACTGAAGCTTTCTTT. This codes for CASRREGISNTEAFF. This chain joins TRBV2 and TRBJ1-1, with D possibly matching TRBD1 (5 bases). The CDR3 consists of 15 residues. CDR1 and CDR2 from the germline V gene are SNHLY and FYNNEI. The ends were cut back, 6 bases at V and 1 base at J, with 15 bases in the middle. Full variable domain (rest looked up from reference TRBV2 and TRBJ1-1): EPEVTQTPSHQVTQMGQEVILRCVPISNHLYFYWYRQILGQKVEFLVSFYNNEISEKSEIFDDQFSVERPDGSNFTLKIRSTKLEDSAMYFCASRREGISNTEAFFGQGTRLTVV.

This rearrangement joins TRBV11-2 to TRBJ2-7, with D uncertain. The V gene lost 1 base and the J gene lost 4 bases, with 8 bases spanning the gap. Germline assignment: CDR1 SGHAT and CDR2 FQNNGV. This CDR3 spans 13 amino acids. CDR3: CASSLGSVYEQYF. CDR3 bases: TGTGCCAGCAGCTTAGGTTCGGTGTACGAGCAGTACTTC.

This clone was seen only a few times. V and J are TRBV7-3 and TRBJ1-1; 8 nucleotides agree with TRBD1. Per the germline V gene, CDR1 is SGHTA and CDR2 is FQGTGA. This CDR3 region has 13 residues. J was trimmed by 4 bases and V by 4 bases; bases with no gene match: 2. The CDR3 sequence is CASSSRGLTEAFF. In DNA form, the CDR3 reads TGTGCCAGCAGCTCCAGGGGGCTCACTGAAGCTTTCTTT.

The V and J genes are TRBV11-2 and TRBJ2-7, with 14 bases lining up with TRBD2. Germline trimming cut 1 base from V and 5 bases from J; bases unmatched to any gene: 4. This CDR3 comprises 16 residues. The V gene's germline CDR1 is SGHAT and CDR2 FQNNGV. The CDR3 DNA reads as TGTGCCAGCAGCTTAGTTGGGGGACTAGCGGGAGACGAGCAGTACTTC. Encoded protein: CASSLVGGLAGDEQYF.

This clone has only a few counts. This chain connects TRBV6-4 to TRBJ2-3, with a weak D call TRBD1 (6 bases). Trimming left V 2 bases short and J 6 bases short, with 12 bases between. This CDR3 is 14 amino acids long. CDR1 MRHNA and CDR2 SNTAGT come from the germline V gene. CDR3: CASSDGTGPDTQYF. CDR3 DNA sequence: TGTGCCAGCAGTGACGGTACAGGGCCCGATACGCAGTATTTT.

The V call is TRBV19, the J call TRBJ2-7; 8 bases agree with TRBD2. This CDR3 region has 15 residues. Trimming took 1 base from V and 4 from J; bases not matched to a gene: 6. Germline V CDR1 and CDR2: LNHDA, SQIVND (reference sequence). In DNA, the CDR3 is TGTGCCAGTAGTATAGGTGGCGGGAGGATTTACGAGCAGTACTTC. Protein: CASSIGGGRIYEQYF.

This clone was detected only once. The chain combines TRBV6-6 with TRBJ2-7; maybe TRBD2 (6 bases). V dropped 4 bases and J dropped 2 bases, with 18 bases sitting between them. This CDR3 is built from 16 residues. Per germline, CDR1 MNHNY and CDR2 SVGAGI (reference sequence). CDR3 in amino acids: CASSSMRGGVPYEQYF. The CDR3 bases are TGTGCCAGCAGTTCGATGAGAGGCGGGGTACCCTACGAGCAGTACTTC.

V usage is TRBV5-1 and J usage is TRBJ2-2, with TRBD2 matching over 7 bases. V lost 4 bases and J lost 4; bases outside the gene matches: 7. The CDR3 spans 15 residues. The V gene's germline CDR1 is SGHRS and CDR2 YFSETQ. In DNA, the CDR3 is TGCGCCAGCAGCCTAGCGGAGGCGGCCACCGGGGAGCTGTTTTTT. Its translation is CASSLAEAATGELFF.